This entry concerns a single T cell receptor (beta chain). The data derive from a study of blood T cell repertoires in COVID-19. Across the study: Donors in the United States, Italy and Spain gave samples during acute or convalescent COVID-19.

TCRdb's copy holds only in-frame clones and misses some; the assay was immunoSEQ multiplex PCR. This sample has 130,000 or so clones; approximately 85% occur once, and the top ten carry 3.5% to 5%. The CDR3 length is 15 residues. The J segment lost 8 bases and the V segment lost 6 bases, leaving 10 bases of the junction unmatched. Germline CDR1 reads MDHEN; CDR2 reads SYDVKM. Sequencing used peripheral blood. This sequence joins TRBV28 and TRBJ2-1; TRBD1 matches at 10 bases. This TCR was sampled from a human donor in a cohort sampled during active COVID-19. The CDR3 coding sequence is TGTGCCAGCAGCCGTGGGACAGGGGATCTGGATGAGCAGTTCTTC. Its protein is CASSRGTGDLDEQFF.